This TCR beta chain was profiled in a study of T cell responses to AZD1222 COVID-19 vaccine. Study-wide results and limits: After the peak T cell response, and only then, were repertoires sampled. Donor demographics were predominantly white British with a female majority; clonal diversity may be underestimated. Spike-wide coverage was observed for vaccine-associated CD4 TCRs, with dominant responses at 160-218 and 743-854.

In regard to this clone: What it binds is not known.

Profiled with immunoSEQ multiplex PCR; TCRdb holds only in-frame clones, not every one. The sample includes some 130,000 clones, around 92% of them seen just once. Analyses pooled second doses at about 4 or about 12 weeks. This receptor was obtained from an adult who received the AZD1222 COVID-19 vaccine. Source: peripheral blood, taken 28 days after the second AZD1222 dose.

In DNA form, the CDR3 reads TGTGCCAGCTCACAGTCATTGACAGGGGCGGGAGAGACCCAGTACTTC. Residues: CASSQSLTGAGETQYF. The genes are TRBV18 and TRBJ2-5; 8 nucleotides line up with TRBD1. The CDR3 runs 16 residues. V shed 4 bases and J 4 bases; nucleotides not matched to a gene: 11. Germline V gives CDR1 KGHSH, CDR2 LQKENI.